This TCR beta chain was identified in a study of blood T cells in healthy people across ages. Then a second PCR, running roughly 7 to 12 cycles, was carried out with a sample-barcoded 5' primer and a J-beta primer mix. TCRdb called the 5' RACE reads again in MiXCR, with one record for every CDR3 protein. The sample shows approximately 1,000,000 distinct CDR3 sequences, 35% to 50% of them seen only once. This CDR3 is built from 13 residues. Looked up from germline, CDR1 is SGHVS and CDR2 is FNYEAQ. Unmatched junction bases numbered 2, after V lost 4 bases and J lost 5 bases. This clonotype was observed a few times. Its antigen remains unknown. Study-level results: Higher naive T cell percentage went strongly together with higher TCR beta diversity.

J is TRBJ2-7 and V is TRBV7-6; 10 nucleotides align to TRBD1. This TCR was recovered from a woman in her sixties or seventies in good health. The sequenced sample was blood. The CDR3 region has the DNA TGTGCCAGCAGCTGCGGGACAGGGGACGAGCAGTACTTC. It specifies CASSCGTGDEQYF.